One and the same sample provided the 27 T cell receptor beta chains below, sequenced in a study of Tregs in tolerant kidney transplant recipients. Only in-frame clones appear in the TCRdb table, and some are missing; sequencing was by immunoSEQ multiplex PCR. The sample has about 64,000 clones; 80% to 90% are singletons. Mixed chimerism was transient after nonmyeloablative marrow transplants from related graft donors. The starting material was CD4+ T cells from blood (PBMCs), obtained 6 months after the transplant. These receptors all come from a human patient who received a combined kidney and bone marrow transplant. Some of the T cells might come from the graft donor.

This rearrangement joins TRBV11-2 to TRBJ2-2; D unresolved. V was trimmed by 4 bases and J by 1 base, leaving 4 bases between them. Germline loops: CDR1 SGHAT, CDR2 FQNNGV. The CDR3 is made up of 13 amino acids. The CDR3 DNA reads as TGTGCCAGCAGCTCACAGAACACCGGGGAGCTGTTTTTT. Its protein product is CASSSQNTGELFF. The variable domain in full, with the rest retrieved from reference TRBV11-2 and TRBJ2-2, is EAGVAQSPRYKIIEKRQSVAFWCNPISGHATLYWYQQILGQGPKLLIQFQNNGVVDDSQLPKDRFSAERLKGVDSTLKIQPAKLEDSAVYLCASSSQNTGELFFGEGSRLTVL.

The chain couples TRBV2 to TRBJ2-3, with D possibly being TRBD2 (6 bases). Trimming removed 6 bases at V and 8 bases at J, with 21 bases between. Germline loops: CDR1 SNHLY, CDR2 FYNNEI. This CDR3 region has 15 residues. CDR3 nucleotides: TGTGCCAGCAGGGAATTGGGGGGATCCCAAGGTACGCAGTATTTT. It specifies CASRELGGSQGTQYF.

V usage is TRBV30 and J usage is TRBJ2-5; 7 bases agree with TRBD1. CDR1 and CDR2 (germline): GTSNPN, SVGIG (reference sequence). The length of the CDR3 is 13 residues. The trim removed 1 base at V and 4 bases at J, leaving 3 bases unmatched. The CDR3 here is CAWSAQGRETQYF. In DNA, the CDR3 is TGTGCCTGGAGTGCACAGGGGAGAGAGACCCAGTACTTC.

The chain uses TRBV4-3 and TRBJ2-3, with D tentatively TRBD2 (5 bases). The CDR3 loop spans 13 amino acids. With 1 base removed from V and 12 bases from J, the gap between germline ends came to 14 bases. CDR1 LGHNA and CDR2 YSLEER come from the germline V gene. CDR3 DNA: TGCGCCAGCAGCCAAGCTCGGGCGGAGGTACAGTATTTT. Amino acid sequence: CASSQARAEVQYF.

CDR3 bases: TGTGCCAGCAGCCGGCGGCCAGCCACCGAGACCCAGTACTTC. It specifies CASSRRPATETQYF. The genes are TRBV7-2 and TRBJ2-5; D is undetermined. Germline loops: CDR1 SGHTA, CDR2 FQGNSA. V dropped 5 bases and J dropped 5 bases, with 15 bases sitting between them. This CDR3 has 14 residues.

The rearrangement uses TRBV5-1 and TRBJ2-1, with 9 bases fitting TRBD2. Germline CDR1 is SGHRS and CDR2 is YFSETQ. The CDR3 contains 15 residues. Losses at the gene ends were 5 bases for V and 5 bases for J; bases not matched to a gene: 8. The CDR3 region is CASRSRTSVDNEQFF. CDR3 nucleotides: TGCGCCAGCAGATCCAGGACTAGCGTCGACAATGAGCAGTTCTTC.

This sequence joins TRBV30 and TRBJ2-7; D is unresolved. The germline V gene has CDR1 GTSNPN and CDR2 SVGIG (reference sequence). The length of the CDR3 is 12 residues. Deletions cut 2 bases from V and 3 bases from J, with 8 bases between. CDR3 in amino acids: CAWSYMSYEQYF. CDR3 coding DNA: TGTGCCTGGAGTTATATGAGCTACGAGCAGTACTTC.

The rearrangement uses TRBV19 and TRBJ2-7; 10 nucleotides match TRBD2. J gave up 0 bases and V 6 bases, and 5 bases lay outside the gene matches. The CDR3 is 15 residues long. CDR1 is LNHDA, CDR2 SQIVND, per germline (reference sequence). The CDR3 loop is CASSRLAGISYEQYF. DNA of the CDR3: TGTGCCAGTAGCCGACTAGCGGGCATCTCCTACGAGCAGTACTTC.

The chain carries TRBV29-1 and TRBJ2-2; 8 bases align to TRBD1. Germline CDR1 reads SQVTM; CDR2 reads ANQGSEA. This CDR3 region has 13 residues. V trimming: 7 bases; J trimming: 7 bases; junction bases outside the gene matches: 8. In DNA form, the CDR3 reads TGCAGCGCGGCGGACAGGGACTTCGGGGAGCTGTTTTTT. It is translated as CSAADRDFGELFF.

This chain's CDR3 is CASSLSAGPNEQFF. CDR3 sequence (DNA): TGTGCCAGCAGCTTATCCGCGGGACCCAATGAGCAGTTCTTC. This sequence joins TRBV11-3 and TRBJ2-1; D might be TRBD2 (6 bases). Between the trimmed V and J ends, which lost 2 bases and 6 bases, there was a span of 11 bases. Germline loops: CDR1 SGHNT, CDR2 YENEEA. The CDR3 extends over 14 amino acids.

This rearrangement joins TRBV27 to TRBJ2-5; 8 bases map to TRBD2. The J call may be incorrect, as the DNA end agrees better with TRBJ2-7. This CDR3 has 13 residues. The germline V gene has CDR1 MNHEY and CDR2 SMNVEV (reference sequence). CDR3 amino acids: CASFREGSYEQYF. The CDR3 nucleotides read TGTGCCAGCTTCCGGGAGGGGTCGTACGAGCAGTACTTC.

The rearrangement joins TRBV5-1 to TRBJ2-1; maybe TRBD2 (5 bases). This CDR3 region has 16 residues. CDR1 is SGHRS and CDR2 is YFSETQ in the germline V gene. Trimming removed 3 bases at V and 4 bases at J, with 17 bases between. CDR3 nucleotides: TGCGCCAGCAGCTCTCGACGGGGAGTACAATACAATGAGCAGTTCTTC. Translating it yields CASSSRRGVQYNEQFF. Full variable domain (outside the CDR3, taken from reference TRBV5-1 and TRBJ2-1): KAGVTQTPRYLIKTRGQQVTLSCSPISGHRSVSWYQQTPGQGLQFLFEYFSETQRNKGNFPGRFSGRQFSNSRSEMNVSTLELGDSALYLCASSSRRGVQYNEQFFGPGTRLTVL.

The chain combines TRBV4-3 with TRBJ2-2, with D maybe TRBD2 (6 bases). Germline V gene sequence: CDR1 LGHNA, CDR2 YSLEER. The ends were cut back, 1 base at V and 7 bases at J, with 16 bases in the middle. The CDR3 spans 16 residues. The chain's CDR3 is CASSQGVAGRDGELFF. The CDR3 DNA sequence: TGCGCCAGCAGCCAAGGAGTGGCAGGGCGGGACGGGGAGCTGTTTTTT.

This clone appeared a few times. The V call is TRBV5-6, the J call TRBJ2-3; TRBD2 is a possible D gene (6 bases). The germline CDR1 and CDR2 sequences are SGHDT and YYEEEE. Trimming shortened V by 6 bases and J by 2 bases, and 16 bases separated the two germline ends. The CDR3 covers 15 residues. The CDR3 protein is CASTGGSGSTDTQYF. CDR3 in DNA: TGTGCCAGCACCGGGGGTAGCGGTTCCACAGATACGCAGTATTTT. Combining the CDR3 with reference TRBV5-6 and TRBJ2-3 gives the whole variable domain DAGVTQSPTHLIKTRGQQVTLRCSPKSGHDTVSWYQQALGQGPQFIFQYYEEEERQRGNFPDRFSGHQFPNYSSELNVNALLLGDSALYLCASTGGSGSTDTQYFGPGTRLTVL.

The CDR3 loop is CASTPDRAFTEAFF. The CDR3 region has the DNA TGTGCCAGCACCCCGGACAGGGCTTTCACTGAAGCTTTCTTT. J is TRBJ1-1 and V is TRBV6-5; TRBD1 agrees at 8 bases. The CDR3 sequence is 14 residues long. Losses at the gene ends were 7 bases for V and 4 bases for J; bases not matched to a gene: 8. The germline V gene encodes CDR1 MNHEY and CDR2 SVGAGI.

The gene calls are TRBV13 and TRBJ1-1; 8 nucleotides align to TRBD1. The CDR3 contains 15 residues. Trimming removed 5 bases from V and 5 bases from J; junction bases left unmatched: 10. Germline V gives CDR1 PRHDT, CDR2 FYEKMQ (reference sequence). For the CDR3, the DNA is TGTGCCAGCAGCACGCGGACAGGGAAGAGAACTGAAGCTTTCTTT. Residues: CASSTRTGKRTEAFF.

The chain recombines TRBV6-6 with TRBJ2-2; a weak D match, TRBD1 (6 bases). CDR1 and CDR2 from the germline V gene are MNHNY and SVGAGI (reference sequence). Trimming shortened V by 5 bases and J by 5 bases, and 15 bases separated the two germline ends. This CDR3 region has 15 residues. For the CDR3, the DNA is TGTGCCAGCAGTGCACAGGGTACCTTGACCGGGGAGCTGTTTTTT. This encodes CASSAQGTLTGELFF.

The V and J genes are TRBV4-1 and TRBJ1-5; D is unclear. This CDR3 has 16 residues. Trimming pared 0 bases from V and 4 bases from J, leaving 13 bases between. In germline, CDR1 is MGHRA, CDR2 YSYEKL. The CDR3 DNA reads as TGCGCCAGCAGCCAAGATCGAGGGCTCGGGAATCAGCCCCAGCATTTT. As protein: CASSQDRGLGNQPQHF.

The chain uses TRBV5-1 and TRBJ1-5; D unclear. Between the trimmed V and J ends, which lost 2 bases and 0 bases, there was a span of 3 bases. The germline V gene has CDR1 SGHRS and CDR2 YFSETQ. CDR3 length equals 13 residues. The DNA of the CDR3 is TGCGCCAGCAGCTTCAATAGCAATCAGCCCCAGCATTTT. Its translation is CASSFNSNQPQHF.

This clone has more than one count but fewer than ten. V gene TRBV6-6 combines with J gene TRBJ1-5; the match to TRBD1 covers 7 bases. Germline values: CDR1 MNHNY, CDR2 SVGAGI (reference sequence). The length of the CDR3 is 15 residues. V was pared by 1 base and J by 1 base, with 1 base of the junction left unmatched. CDR3 loop: CASSYYRGSNQPQHF. CDR3 nucleotides: TGTGCCAGCAGTTACTACAGGGGAAGCAATCAGCCCCAGCATTTT.

A few counts support this clone. The V gene is TRBV2, the J gene TRBJ1-1; D perhaps matches TRBD1 (5 bases). The germline CDR1 and CDR2 sequences are SNHLY and FYNNEI. Trimming cost V 4 bases and J 7 bases, with 19 bases left between them. The CDR3 sequence is 15 residues long. In DNA, the CDR3 is TGTGCCAGCAGTGTAAATGGCAGGGCAAGGGGTGAAGCTTTCTTT. Translated: CASSVNGRARGEAFF.

By share, this clone ranks as medium-sized. This chain connects TRBV6-5 to TRBJ1-1, with D maybe TRBD1 (6 bases). Germline CDR1 and CDR2: MNHEY and SVGAGI. The CDR3 contains 15 residues. V lost 6 bases and J 4 bases, leaving 18 bases between the germline ends. CDR3 nucleotides: TGTGCCAGCAGCCCCGAATTTCGGACAGCCACTGAAGCTTTCTTT. It is translated as CASSPEFRTATEAFF.

The rearrangement uses TRBV14 and TRBJ2-7; D not certain. Germline assignment: CDR1 SGHDN and CDR2 FVKESK. This CDR3 contains 16 residues. V was clipped by 1 base and J by 3 bases, with 16 bases between them. The CDR3 nucleotides read TGTGCCAGCAGCCAAGCCCGCGACAATGAATACTACGAGCAGTACTTC. This sequence encodes CASSQARDNEYYEQYF.

This clone was seen once. V and J are TRBV18 and TRBJ2-3; D unclear. The V end was cut by 0 bases, the J end by 9 bases, with 13 bases between. The CDR3 covers 14 residues. Germline V gene data show CDR1 as KGHSH and CDR2 as LQKENI. The CDR3 DNA sequence: TGTGCCAGCTCACCACCGGGCCAAAGTATCACGCAGTATTTT. Residues: CASSPPGQSITQYF.

The chain employs TRBV10-3 and TRBJ1-1; tentatively, D is TRBD1 (6 bases). The CDR3 runs to 14 residues. Trimming cost V 4 bases and J 0 bases, with 9 bases left between them. Per the germline V gene, CDR1 is ENHRY and CDR2 is SYGVKD. For the CDR3, the DNA is TGTGCCATCAGTGGACAGGCAATGAACACTGAAGCTTTCTTT. Its translation: CAISGQAMNTEAFF.

This chain links TRBV5-4 with TRBJ2-1, with 14 bases that match TRBD2. CDR1 SGHNT and CDR2 YYREEE come from the germline V gene (reference sequence). The V gene end was trimmed by 5 bases and the J gene end by 4 bases; junction bases not matched to a gene: 8. The CDR3 spans 17 residues. The CDR3 DNA sequence: TGTGCCAGCAGGGCTGGGACTAGCGGGAGAGCGTACAATGAGCAGTTCTTC. Translating gives CASRAGTSGRAYNEQFF. Using reference TRBV5-4 and TRBJ2-1 for the parts outside the CDR3, the full variable domain is ETGVTQSPTHLIKTRGQQVTLRCSSQSGHNTVSWYQQALGQGPQFIFQYYREEENGRGNFPPRFSGLQFPNYSSELNVNALELDDSALYLCASRAGTSGRAYNEQFFGPGTRLTVL.

By share, this clone counts as medium-sized. This chain joins TRBV5-1 and TRBJ2-2, with no clear D. Trimming removed 0 bases from V and 4 bases from J, with 4 bases in between. CDR3 size: 13 residues. Per the germline V gene, CDR1 is SGHRS and CDR2 is YFSETQ. The CDR3: CASSLGSTGELFF. CDR3 bases: TGCGCCAGCAGCTTGGGCAGCACCGGGGAGCTGTTTTTT.